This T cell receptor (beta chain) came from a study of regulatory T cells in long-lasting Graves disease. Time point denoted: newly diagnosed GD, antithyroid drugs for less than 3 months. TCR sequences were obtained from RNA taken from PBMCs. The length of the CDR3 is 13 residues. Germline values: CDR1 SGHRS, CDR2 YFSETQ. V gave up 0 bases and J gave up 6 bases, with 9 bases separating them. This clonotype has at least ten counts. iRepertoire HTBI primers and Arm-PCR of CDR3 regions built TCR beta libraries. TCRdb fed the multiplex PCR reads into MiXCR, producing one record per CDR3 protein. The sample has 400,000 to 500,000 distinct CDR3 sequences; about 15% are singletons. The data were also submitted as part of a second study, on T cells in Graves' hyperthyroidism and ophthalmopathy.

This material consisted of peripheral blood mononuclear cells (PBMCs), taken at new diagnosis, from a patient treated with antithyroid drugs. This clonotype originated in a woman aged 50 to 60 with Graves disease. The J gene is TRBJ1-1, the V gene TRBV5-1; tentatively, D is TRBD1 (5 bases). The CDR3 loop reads CASSLGQSSEAFF. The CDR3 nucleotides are TGCGCCAGCAGCTTGGGACAGTCTTCTGAAGCTTTCTTT.